The sample holds many counts of the clone carrying this T cell receptor (beta chain). Antigen: not known. This entry comes from a study of regulatory T cells in long-lasting Graves disease. Study results and caveats: Persistent disease showed a preference for TRBV28, TRBJ1-2 and TRBJ2-5.

Relying on iRepertoire HTBI primers and Arm-PCR of CDR3 regions, the team built TCR beta libraries. TCRdb reprocessed the multiplex PCR reads with MiXCR, giving one entry per CDR3 protein. The sample has about 430,000 distinct CDR3 sequences, about 15% seen once. Germline lookup yields CDR1 MDHEN and CDR2 SYDVKM. Trimming cost V 4 bases and J 4 bases, with 13 bases left between them. This CDR3 has 15 residues. Noted time point: newly diagnosed GD, antithyroid drugs for less than 3 months. Following extraction of RNA from PBMCs, that RNA was used to make the TCR library. This same sample was also taken into another study, of T cells in Graves' hyperthyroidism and ophthalmopathy.

The receptor comes from a woman aged 40 to 55 with Graves disease. The V call is TRBV28, the J call TRBJ1-4; D may be TRBD1 (6 bases). Here the sequenced sample was peripheral blood mononuclear cells (PBMCs), taken at new diagnosis, from a patient treated with antithyroid drugs. The CDR3: CASSSPGGHNEKLFF. CDR3 coding DNA: TGTGCCAGCAGTTCCCCCGGGGGGCATAATGAAAAACTGTTTTTT. Together with reference TRBV28 and TRBJ1-4, the CDR3 gives the full variable domain: DVKVTQSSRYLVKRTGEKVFLECVQDMDHENMFWYRQDPGLGLRLIYFSYDVKMKEKGDIPEGYSVSREKKERFSLILESASTNQTSMYLCASSSPGGHNEKLFFGSGTQLSVL.